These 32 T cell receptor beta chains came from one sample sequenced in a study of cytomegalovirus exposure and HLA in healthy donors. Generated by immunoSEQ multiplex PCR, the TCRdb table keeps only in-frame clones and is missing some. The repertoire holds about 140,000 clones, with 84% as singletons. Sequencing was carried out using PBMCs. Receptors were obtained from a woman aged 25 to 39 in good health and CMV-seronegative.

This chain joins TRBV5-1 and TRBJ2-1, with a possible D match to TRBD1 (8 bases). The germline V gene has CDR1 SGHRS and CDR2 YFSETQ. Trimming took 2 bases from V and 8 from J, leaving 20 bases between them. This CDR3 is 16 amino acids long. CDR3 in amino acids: CASSFLAGGAGDEQFF. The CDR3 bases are TGCGCCAGCAGCTTTTTGGCAGGGGGCGCGGGGGATGAGCAGTTCTTC.

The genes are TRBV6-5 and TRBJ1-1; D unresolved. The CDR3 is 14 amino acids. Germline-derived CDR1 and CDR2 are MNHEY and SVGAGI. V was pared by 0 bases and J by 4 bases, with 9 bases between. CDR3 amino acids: CASSYSVTGTEAFF. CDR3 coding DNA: TGTGCCAGCAGTTACTCGGTCACGGGCACTGAAGCTTTCTTT.

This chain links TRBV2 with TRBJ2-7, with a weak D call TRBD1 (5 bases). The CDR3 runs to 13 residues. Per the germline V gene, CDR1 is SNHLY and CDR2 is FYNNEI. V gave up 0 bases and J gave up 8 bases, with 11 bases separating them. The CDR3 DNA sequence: TGTGCCAGCAGTGAAGCGCAGGGTATTAAGCAGTACTTC. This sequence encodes CASSEAQGIKQYF.

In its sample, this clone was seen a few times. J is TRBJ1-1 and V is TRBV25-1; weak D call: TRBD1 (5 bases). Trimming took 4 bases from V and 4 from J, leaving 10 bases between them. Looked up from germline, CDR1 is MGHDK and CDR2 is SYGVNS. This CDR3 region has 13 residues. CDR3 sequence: CASSVPGGTEAFF. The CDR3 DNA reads TGTGCCAGCAGTGTCCCCGGGGGCACTGAAGCTTTCTTT.

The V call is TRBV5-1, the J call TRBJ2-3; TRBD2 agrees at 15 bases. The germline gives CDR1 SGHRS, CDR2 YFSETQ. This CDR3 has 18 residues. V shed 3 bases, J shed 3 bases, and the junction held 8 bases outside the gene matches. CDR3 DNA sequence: TGCGCCAGCAGCTATGGACTAGCGGGGGGGCGTTTGACAGATACGCAGTATTTT. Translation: CASSYGLAGGRLTDTQYF.

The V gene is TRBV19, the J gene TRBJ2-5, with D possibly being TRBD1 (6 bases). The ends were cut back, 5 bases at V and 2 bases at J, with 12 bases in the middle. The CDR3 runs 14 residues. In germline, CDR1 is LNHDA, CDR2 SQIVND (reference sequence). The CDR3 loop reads CASSEWTDQETQYF. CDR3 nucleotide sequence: TGTGCCAGTAGTGAATGGACAGATCAAGAGACCCAGTACTTC. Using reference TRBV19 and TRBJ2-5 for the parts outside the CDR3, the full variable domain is DGGITQSPKYLFRKEGQNVTLSCEQNLNHDAMYWYRQDPGQGLRLIYYSQIVNDFQKGDIAEGYSVSREKKESFPLTVTSAQKNPTAFYLCASSEWTDQETQYFGPGTRLLVL.

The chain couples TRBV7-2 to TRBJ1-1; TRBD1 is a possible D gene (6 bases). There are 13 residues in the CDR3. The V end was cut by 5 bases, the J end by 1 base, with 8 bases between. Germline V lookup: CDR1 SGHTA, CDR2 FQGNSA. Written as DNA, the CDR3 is TGTGCCAGCAGCGAGGGACAGAACACTGAAGCTTTCTTT. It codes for CASSEGQNTEAFF.

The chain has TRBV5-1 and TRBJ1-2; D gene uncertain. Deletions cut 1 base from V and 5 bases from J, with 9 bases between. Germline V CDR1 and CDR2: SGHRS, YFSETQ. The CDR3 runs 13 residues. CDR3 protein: CASSLFTEYGYTF. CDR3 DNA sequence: TGCGCCAGCAGCTTGTTTACCGAGTATGGCTACACCTTC. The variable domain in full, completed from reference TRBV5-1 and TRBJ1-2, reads KAGVTQTPRYLIKTRGQQVTLSCSPISGHRSVSWYQQTPGQGLQFLFEYFSETQRNKGNFPGRFSGRQFSNSRSEMNVSTLELGDSALYLCASSLFTEYGYTFGSGTRLTVV.

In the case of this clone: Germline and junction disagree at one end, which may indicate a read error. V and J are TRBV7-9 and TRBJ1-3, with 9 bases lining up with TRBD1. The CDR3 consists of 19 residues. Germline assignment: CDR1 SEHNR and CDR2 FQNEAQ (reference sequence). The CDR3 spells CVHKSPTGGAYGSGNTIYF. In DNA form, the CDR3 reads TGCGTCCATAAGTCCCCGACAGGGGGAGCGTATGGCTCTGGAAACACCATATATTTT.

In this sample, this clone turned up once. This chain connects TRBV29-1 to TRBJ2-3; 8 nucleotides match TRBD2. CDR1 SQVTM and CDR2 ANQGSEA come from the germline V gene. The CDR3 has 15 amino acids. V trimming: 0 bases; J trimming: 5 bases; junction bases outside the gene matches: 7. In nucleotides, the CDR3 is TGCAGCGTTGAAGAAACACCGGGGGGGCTAGATACGCAGTATTTT. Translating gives CSVEETPGGLDTQYF.

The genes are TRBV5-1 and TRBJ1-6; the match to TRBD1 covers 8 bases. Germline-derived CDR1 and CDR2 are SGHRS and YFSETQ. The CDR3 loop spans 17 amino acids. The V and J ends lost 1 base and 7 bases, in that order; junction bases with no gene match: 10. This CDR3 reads CASSLQGAQGANSPLHF. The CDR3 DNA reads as TGCGCCAGCAGCTTGCAGGGGGCGCAGGGGGCGAATTCACCCCTCCACTTT.

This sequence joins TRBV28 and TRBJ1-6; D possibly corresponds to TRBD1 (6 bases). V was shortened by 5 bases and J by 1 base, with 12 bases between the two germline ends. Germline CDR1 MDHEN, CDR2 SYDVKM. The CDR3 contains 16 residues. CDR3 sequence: CASSPTRGSYNSPLHF. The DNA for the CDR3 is TGTGCCAGCAGTCCAACCAGGGGATCCTATAATTCACCCCTCCACTTT.

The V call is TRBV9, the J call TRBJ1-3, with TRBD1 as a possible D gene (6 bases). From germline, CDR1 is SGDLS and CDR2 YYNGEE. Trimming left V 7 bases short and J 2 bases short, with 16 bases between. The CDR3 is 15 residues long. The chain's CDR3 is CASSGGGATGNTIYF. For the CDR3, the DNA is TGTGCCAGCTCGGGGGGGGGCGCAACTGGAAACACCATATATTTT.

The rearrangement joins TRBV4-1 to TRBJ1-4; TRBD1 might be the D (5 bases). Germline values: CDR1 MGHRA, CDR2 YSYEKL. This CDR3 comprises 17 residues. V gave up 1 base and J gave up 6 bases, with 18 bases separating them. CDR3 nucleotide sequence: TGCGCCAGCAGCCAAGGTGGTCTGAGGGGACTCTATGAAAAACTGTTTTTT. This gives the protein CASSQGGLRGLYEKLFF.

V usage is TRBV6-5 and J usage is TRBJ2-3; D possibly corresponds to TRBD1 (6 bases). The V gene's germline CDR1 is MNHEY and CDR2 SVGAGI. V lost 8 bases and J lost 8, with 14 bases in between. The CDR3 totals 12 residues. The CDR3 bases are TGTGCCAGCGGCGACAGGAAGCGTACGCAGTATTTT. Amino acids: CASGDRKRTQYF.

This CDR3 is CASSEDRGSGKLFF. For the CDR3, the DNA is TGTGCCAGCAGTGAGGACAGGGGGTCGGGAAAACTGTTTTTT. V and J are TRBV2 and TRBJ1-4; TRBD1 matches at 10 bases. After removal of 3 bases from V and 10 bases from J, the junction contained 5 bases not matched to a gene. Germline assignment: CDR1 SNHLY and CDR2 FYNNEI. This CDR3 is built from 14 residues.

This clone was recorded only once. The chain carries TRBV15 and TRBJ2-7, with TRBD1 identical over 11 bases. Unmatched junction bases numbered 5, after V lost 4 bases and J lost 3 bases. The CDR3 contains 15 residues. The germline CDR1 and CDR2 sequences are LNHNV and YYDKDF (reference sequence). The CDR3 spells CATSKTGTGGYEQYF. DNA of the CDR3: TGTGCCACCAGCAAGACAGGGACAGGGGGCTACGAGCAGTACTTC.

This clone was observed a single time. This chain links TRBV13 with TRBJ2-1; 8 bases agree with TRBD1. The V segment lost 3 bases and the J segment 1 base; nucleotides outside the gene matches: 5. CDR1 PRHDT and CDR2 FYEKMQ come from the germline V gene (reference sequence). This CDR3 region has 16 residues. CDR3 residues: CASSFLDRGSYNEQFF. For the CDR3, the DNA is TGTGCCAGCAGCTTTTTAGACAGGGGTTCCTACAATGAGCAGTTCTTC.

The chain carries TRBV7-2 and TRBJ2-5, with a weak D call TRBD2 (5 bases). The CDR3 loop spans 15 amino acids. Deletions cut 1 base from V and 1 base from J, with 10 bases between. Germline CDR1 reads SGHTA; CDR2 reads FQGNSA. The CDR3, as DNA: TGTGCCAGCAGCTTAGGTCGGGGTGCCCAAGAGACCCAGTACTTC. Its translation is CASSLGRGAQETQYF.

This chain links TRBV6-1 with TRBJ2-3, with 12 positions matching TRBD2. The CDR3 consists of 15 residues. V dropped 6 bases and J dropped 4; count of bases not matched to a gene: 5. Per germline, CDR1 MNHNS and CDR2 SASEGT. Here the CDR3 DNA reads TGTGCCAGCAGACTAGCGGGGGGCCGTCCAGATACGCAGTATTTT. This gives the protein CASRLAGGRPDTQYF.

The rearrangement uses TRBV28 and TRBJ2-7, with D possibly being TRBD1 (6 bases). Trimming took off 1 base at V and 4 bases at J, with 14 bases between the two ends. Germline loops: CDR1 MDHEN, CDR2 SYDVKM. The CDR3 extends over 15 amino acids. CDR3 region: CASSLSTGLRYEQYF. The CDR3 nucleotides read TGTGCCAGCAGTTTATCCACAGGGCTTCGATACGAGCAGTACTTC.

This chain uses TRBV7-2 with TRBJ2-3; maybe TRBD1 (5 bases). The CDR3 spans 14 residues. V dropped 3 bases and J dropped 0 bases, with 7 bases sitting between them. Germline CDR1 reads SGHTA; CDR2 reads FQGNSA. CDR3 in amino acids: CASSFGASTDTQYF. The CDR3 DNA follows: TGTGCCAGCAGCTTTGGGGCTAGCACAGATACGCAGTATTTT.

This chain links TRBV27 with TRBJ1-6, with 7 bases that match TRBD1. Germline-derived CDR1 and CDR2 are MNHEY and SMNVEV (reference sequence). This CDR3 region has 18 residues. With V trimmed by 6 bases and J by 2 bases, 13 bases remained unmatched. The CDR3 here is CASRNFRQGSPYNSPLHF. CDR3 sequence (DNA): TGTGCCAGCAGAAACTTTAGACAGGGCAGTCCCTATAATTCACCCCTCCACTTT.

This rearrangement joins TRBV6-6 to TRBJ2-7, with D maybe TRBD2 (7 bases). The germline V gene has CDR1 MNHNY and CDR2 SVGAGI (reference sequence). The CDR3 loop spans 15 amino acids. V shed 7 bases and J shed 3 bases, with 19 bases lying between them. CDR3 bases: TGTGCCAGCACTCGGATGGGGGCTAGCGGCTACGAGCAGTACTTC. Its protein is CASTRMGASGYEQYF.

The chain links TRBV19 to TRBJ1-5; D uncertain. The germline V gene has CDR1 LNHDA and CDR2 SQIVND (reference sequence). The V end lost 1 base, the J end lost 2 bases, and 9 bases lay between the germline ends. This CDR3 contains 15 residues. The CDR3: CASSIARSGNQPQHF. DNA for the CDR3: TGTGCCAGTAGTATAGCCAGGTCCGGCAATCAGCCCCAGCATTTT.

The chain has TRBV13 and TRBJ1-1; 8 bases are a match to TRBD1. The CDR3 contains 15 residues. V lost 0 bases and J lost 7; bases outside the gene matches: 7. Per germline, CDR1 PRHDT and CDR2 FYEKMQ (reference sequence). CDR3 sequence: CASSLGQGQVLEAFF. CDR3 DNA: TGTGCCAGCAGCTTAGGCCAGGGACAGGTACTTGAAGCTTTCTTT.

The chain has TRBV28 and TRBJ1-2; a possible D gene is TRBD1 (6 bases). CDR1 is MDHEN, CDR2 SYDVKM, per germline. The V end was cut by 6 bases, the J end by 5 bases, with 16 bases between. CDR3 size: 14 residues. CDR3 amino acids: CASRAGTPEYGYTF. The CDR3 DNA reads TGTGCCAGCAGAGCCGGGACACCAGAATATGGCTACACCTTC.

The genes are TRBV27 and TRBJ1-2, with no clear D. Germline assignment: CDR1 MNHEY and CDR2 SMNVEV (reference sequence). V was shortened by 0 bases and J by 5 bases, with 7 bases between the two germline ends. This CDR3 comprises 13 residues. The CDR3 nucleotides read TGTGCCAGCAGTTTATCATCGGGTTATGGCTACACCTTC. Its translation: CASSLSSGYGYTF.

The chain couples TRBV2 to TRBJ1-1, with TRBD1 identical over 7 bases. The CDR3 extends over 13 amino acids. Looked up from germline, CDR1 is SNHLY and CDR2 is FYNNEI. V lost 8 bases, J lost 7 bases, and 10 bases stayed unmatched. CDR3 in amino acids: CASARERDSEAFF. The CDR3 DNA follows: TGTGCCAGCGCCCGCGAGAGGGACAGTGAAGCTTTCTTT.

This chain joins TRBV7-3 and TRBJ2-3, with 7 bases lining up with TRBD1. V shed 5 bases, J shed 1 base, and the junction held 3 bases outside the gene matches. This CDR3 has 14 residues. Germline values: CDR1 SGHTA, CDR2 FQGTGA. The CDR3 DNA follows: TGTGCCAGCAGCCCTGACAGGGGCACAGATACGCAGTATTTT. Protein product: CASSPDRGTDTQYF.

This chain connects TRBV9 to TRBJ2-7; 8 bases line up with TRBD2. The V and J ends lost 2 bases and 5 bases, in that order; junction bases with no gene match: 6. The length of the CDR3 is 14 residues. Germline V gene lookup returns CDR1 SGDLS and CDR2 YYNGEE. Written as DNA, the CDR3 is TGTGCCAGCAGCGTCGGGGGGGCAGGCAACGAGCAGTACTTC. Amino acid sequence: CASSVGGAGNEQYF.

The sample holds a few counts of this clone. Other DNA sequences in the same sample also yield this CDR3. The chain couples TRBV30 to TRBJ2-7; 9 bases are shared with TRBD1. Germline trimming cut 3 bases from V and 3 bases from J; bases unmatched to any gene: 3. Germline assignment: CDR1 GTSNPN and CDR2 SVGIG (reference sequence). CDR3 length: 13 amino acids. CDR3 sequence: CAWSGTGIYEQYF. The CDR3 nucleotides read TGTGCCTGGAGCGGGACAGGGATCTACGAGCAGTACTTC.